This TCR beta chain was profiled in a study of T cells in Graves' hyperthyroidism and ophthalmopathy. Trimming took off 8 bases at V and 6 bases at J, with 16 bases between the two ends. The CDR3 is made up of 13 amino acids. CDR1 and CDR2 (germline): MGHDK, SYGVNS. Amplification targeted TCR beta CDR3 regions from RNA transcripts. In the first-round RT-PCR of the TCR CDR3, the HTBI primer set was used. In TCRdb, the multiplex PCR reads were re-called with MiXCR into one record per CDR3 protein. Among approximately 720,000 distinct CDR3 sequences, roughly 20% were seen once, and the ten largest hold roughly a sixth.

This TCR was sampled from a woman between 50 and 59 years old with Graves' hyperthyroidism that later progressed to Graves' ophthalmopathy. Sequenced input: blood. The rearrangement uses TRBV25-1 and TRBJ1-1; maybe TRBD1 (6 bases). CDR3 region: CASRREGVAEAFF. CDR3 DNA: TGTGCCAGCCGCAGGGAGGGGGTAGCTGAAGCTTTCTTT.